This TCR beta chain was obtained from a study of blood T cell repertoires in COVID-19. This table comes from immunoSEQ multiplex PCR, and its TCRdb copy is limited to in-frame clones, with some not included. The sample shows about 430,000 clones, approximately 91% of them seen only once. Participants' own reports of clinical history determined their cohort assignment. The specimen sequenced was PBMCs or T cells enriched from blood (not recorded which). The TCR sequence derives from a woman aged 18-29 years who had been exposed to COVID-19.

The CDR3 nucleotides are TGTGCCAGCAGCAAGGGAAGAGGACAGGGGGCGAGCAATCAGCCCCAGCATTTT. It yields the protein CASSKGRGQGASNQPQHF. The chain combines TRBV21-1 with TRBJ1-5; the table's D call of TRBD1 was not tested on the DNA. TRBV21-1 is a documented pseudogene. The length of the CDR3 is 18 residues.